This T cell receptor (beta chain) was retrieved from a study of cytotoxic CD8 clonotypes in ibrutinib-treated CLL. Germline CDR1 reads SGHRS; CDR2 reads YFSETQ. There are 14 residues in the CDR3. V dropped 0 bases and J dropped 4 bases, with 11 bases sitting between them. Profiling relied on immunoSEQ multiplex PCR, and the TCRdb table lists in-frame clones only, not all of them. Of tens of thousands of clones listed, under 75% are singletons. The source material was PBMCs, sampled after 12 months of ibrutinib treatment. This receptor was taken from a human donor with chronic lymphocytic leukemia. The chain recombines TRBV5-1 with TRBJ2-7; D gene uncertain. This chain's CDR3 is CASSLASTEYEQYF. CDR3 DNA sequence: TGCGCCAGCAGCTTGGCCTCAACGGAGTACGAGCAGTACTTC. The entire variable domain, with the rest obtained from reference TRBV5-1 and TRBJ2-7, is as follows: KAGVTQTPRYLIKTRGQQVTLSCSPISGHRSVSWYQQTPGQGLQFLFEYFSETQRNKGNFPGRFSGRQFSNSRSEMNVSTLELGDSALYLCASSLASTEYEQYFGPGTRLTVT.